The rows below give T cell receptor beta chains drawn from one sample of a study of CXCR3-negative and CXCR3-positive naive CD8 T cells. TCRdb reanalyzed the 5' RACE reads and collapses them to one entry per CDR3 protein, without DNA. The table lists about 150,000 distinct CDR3 sequences. Sequenced material: naive CXCR3+ CD8+ T cells from blood. These receptors were collected from a human donor in good health. Some clones in this sample may be carry-over from other donors' samples. Each CDR3 is given with its conserved first and last residue.

V,J,CDR3
TRBV29-1,TRBJ1-1,CSVEGRTYTEAFF
TRBV12-3/TRBV12-4,TRBJ1-4,CASRLGDGENEKLFF
TRBV12-3/TRBV12-4,TRBJ2-2,CASSSANTGELFF
TRBV4-3,TRBJ1-1,CASSQNLLMNTEAFF
TRBV29-1,TRBJ1-1,CSVERGDTEAFF
TRBV19,TRBJ2-7,CASSTTTDYEQYF
TRBV7-3,TRBJ2-1,CASSNSGGSYNEQLF
TRBV28,TRBJ2-7,CASSLAGRVYEQYF
TRBV5-1,TRBJ2-5,CASSEIGRHQETQYF
TRBV9,TRBJ2-1,CASSVSRTPYNEQFF
TRBV5-6,TRBJ1-1,CASSWTGKLNTEAFF
TRBV2,TRBJ2-1,CASSDPPWGSHNNEQFF
TRBV4-2,TRBJ1-6,CASGAFNSPLHF
TRBV6-2/TRBV6-3,TRBJ1-6,CASSVRGRLNSPLHF
TRBV4-1,TRBJ1-4,CASSQPGQGATNEKLFF
TRBV5-6,TRBJ2-4,CASSLALAGARGIQYF
TRBV30,TRBJ1-1,CAWNKVTEAFF
TRBV5-1,TRBJ2-2,CASSLDLAGNGELFF
TRBV29-1,TRBJ2-1,CSVPYDLLAGDNEQFF
TRBV29-1,TRBJ2-1,CSVGGTSGGGSYNEQFF
TRBV4-1,TRBJ2-7,CASSQDAASYEQYF
TRBV4-3,TRBJ2-1,CASSQVVWDEQFF
TRBV25-1,TRBJ2-5,CASSVGGGVWQETQYF
TRBV29-1,TRBJ1-2,CSVASNYGYTF
TRBV10-2,TRBJ2-1,CASSEGVHNEQFF
TRBV5-1,TRBJ1-4,CASSLGERAFNEKLFF
TRBV25-1,TRBJ2-2,CASSRTTGELFF
TRBV20-1,TRBJ1-1,CSAREQGAGFTEAFF
TRBV7-8,TRBJ1-2,CASSFLDAISGYGYTF
TRBV5-4,TRBJ2-1,CASSGTGPDEQFF
TRBV20-1,TRBJ2-7,CSAGELNVFEQYF
TRBV7-6,TRBJ2-2,CASSLAIFGTGELFF
TRBV4-3,TRBJ2-7,CASSQDSRGAGEQYF
TRBV7-3,TRBJ1-1,CASSATMYTEAFF
TRBV5-1,TRBJ2-1,CASRSGRDSRGPTHNEQFF
TRBV2,TRBJ2-3,CASTGRSSGDPTDTQYF
TRBV4-3,TRBJ2-3,CASSQDGVSDTQYF
TRBV5-6,TRBJ2-7,CASANRRQMRYEQYF
TRBV29-1,TRBJ1-4,CSVQVGGAKLFF
TRBV3-1,TRBJ1-2,CASSLPTAGFEGYTF
TRBV5-4,TRBJ2-1,CASSHTSVVRDEQFF
TRBV29-1,TRBJ2-7,CSVVEGSPYEQYF
TRBV6-1,TRBJ2-7,CASSFGQGGDEQYF
TRBV7-6,TRBJ1-1,CASSLRGNTEAFF
TRBV29-1,TRBJ2-7,CSVRGAGQGPCEQYF
TRBV7-7,TRBJ2-5,CASSPLRQGYVETQYF
TRBV9,TRBJ2-7,CASSAPGHPSYEQYF
TRBV19,TRBJ2-7,CASSISFGASGSSYEQYF
TRBV7-8,TRBJ1-5,CASSLGWSGNQPQHF
TRBV5-6,TRBJ2-1,CASSWRGHPGGNEQFF
TRBV7-2,TRBJ2-6,CASSLVQGSGANVLTF
TRBV7-9,TRBJ2-5,CASSPRDGQETQYF
TRBV4-3,TRBJ2-7,CASSQDVVRGTYEQYF
TRBV28,TRBJ2-1,CASSPLASSYNEQFF
TRBV7-9,TRBJ1-5,CASSLGGGINQPQHF
TRBV28,TRBJ1-1,CASSLWTVNTEAFF
TRBV6-2/TRBV6-3,TRBJ1-1,CASSYPLTADTEAFF
TRBV7-6,TRBJ2-7,CASSPGWDDLYEQYF
TRBV29-1,TRBJ1-2,CSVEVLRERYGYTF